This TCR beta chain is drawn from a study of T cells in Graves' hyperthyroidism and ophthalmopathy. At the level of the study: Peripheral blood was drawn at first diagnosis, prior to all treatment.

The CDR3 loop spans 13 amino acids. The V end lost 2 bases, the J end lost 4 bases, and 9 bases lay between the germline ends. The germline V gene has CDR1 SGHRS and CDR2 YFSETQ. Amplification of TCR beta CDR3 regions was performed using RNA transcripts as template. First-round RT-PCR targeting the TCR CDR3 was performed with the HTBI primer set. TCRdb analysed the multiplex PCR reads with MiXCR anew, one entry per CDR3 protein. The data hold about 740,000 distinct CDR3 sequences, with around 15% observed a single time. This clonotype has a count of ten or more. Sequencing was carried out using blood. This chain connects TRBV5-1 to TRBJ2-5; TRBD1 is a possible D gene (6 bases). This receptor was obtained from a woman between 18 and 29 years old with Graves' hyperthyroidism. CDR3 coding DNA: TGCGCCAGCAGCTTCCAACAGGGAGAGACCCAGTACTTC. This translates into CASSFQQGETQYF.